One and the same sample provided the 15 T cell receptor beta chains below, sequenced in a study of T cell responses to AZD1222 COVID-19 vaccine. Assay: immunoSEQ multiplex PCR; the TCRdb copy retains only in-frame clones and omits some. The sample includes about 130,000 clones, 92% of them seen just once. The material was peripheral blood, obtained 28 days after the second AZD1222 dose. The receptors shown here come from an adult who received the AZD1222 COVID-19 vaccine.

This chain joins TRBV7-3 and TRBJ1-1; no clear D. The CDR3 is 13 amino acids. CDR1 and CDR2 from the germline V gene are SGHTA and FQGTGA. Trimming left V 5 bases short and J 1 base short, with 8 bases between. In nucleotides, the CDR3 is TGTGCCAGCAGCCGTAATGCGAACACTGAAGCTTTCTTT. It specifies CASSRNANTEAFF. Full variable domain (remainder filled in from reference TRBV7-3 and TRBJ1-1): GAGVSQTPSNKVTEKGKYVELRCDPISGHTALYWYRQSLGQGPEFLIYFQGTGAADDSGLPNDRFFAVRPEGSVSTLKIQRTERGDSAVYLCASSRNANTEAFFGQGTRLTVV.

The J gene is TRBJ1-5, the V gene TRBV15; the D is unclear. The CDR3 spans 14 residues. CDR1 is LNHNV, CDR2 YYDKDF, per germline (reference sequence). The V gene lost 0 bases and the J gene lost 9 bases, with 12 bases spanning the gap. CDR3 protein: CATSRDRNLGPQHF. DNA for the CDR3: TGTGCCACCAGCAGAGATCGTAACCTTGGGCCCCAGCATTTT.

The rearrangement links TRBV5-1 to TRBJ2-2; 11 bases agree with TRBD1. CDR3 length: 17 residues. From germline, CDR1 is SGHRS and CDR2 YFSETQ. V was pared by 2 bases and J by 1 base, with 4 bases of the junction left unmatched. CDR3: CASSFRTGGRNTGELFF. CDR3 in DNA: TGCGCCAGCAGCTTCAGGACAGGGGGCAGGAACACCGGGGAGCTGTTTTTT. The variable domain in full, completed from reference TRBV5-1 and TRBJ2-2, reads KAGVTQTPRYLIKTRGQQVTLSCSPISGHRSVSWYQQTPGQGLQFLFEYFSETQRNKGNFPGRFSGRQFSNSRSEMNVSTLELGDSALYLCASSFRTGGRNTGELFFGEGSRLTVL.

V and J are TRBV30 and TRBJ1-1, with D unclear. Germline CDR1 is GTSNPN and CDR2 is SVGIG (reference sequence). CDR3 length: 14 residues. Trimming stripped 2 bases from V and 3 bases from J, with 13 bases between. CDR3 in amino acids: CAWSHLDWDTEAFF. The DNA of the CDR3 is TGTGCCTGGAGTCATCTGGACTGGGACACTGAAGCTTTCTTT. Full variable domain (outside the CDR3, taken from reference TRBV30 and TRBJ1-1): SQTIHQWPATLVQPVGSPLSLECTVEGTSNPNLYWYRQAAGRGLQLLFYSVGIGQISSEVPQNLSASRPQDRQFILSSKKLLLSDSGFYLCAWSHLDWDTEAFFGQGTRLTVV.

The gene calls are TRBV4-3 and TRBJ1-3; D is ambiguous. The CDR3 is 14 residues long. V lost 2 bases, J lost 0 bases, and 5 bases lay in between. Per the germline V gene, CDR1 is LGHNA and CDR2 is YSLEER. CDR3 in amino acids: CASSQQSSGNTIYF. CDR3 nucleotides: TGCGCCAGCAGCCAACAGTCCTCTGGAAACACCATATATTTT.

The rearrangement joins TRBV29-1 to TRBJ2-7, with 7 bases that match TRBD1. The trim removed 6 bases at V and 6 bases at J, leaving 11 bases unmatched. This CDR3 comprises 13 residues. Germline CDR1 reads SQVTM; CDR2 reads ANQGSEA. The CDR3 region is CSVDRHAETEQYF. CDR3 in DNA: TGCAGCGTGGACAGGCATGCAGAGACCGAGCAGTACTTC.

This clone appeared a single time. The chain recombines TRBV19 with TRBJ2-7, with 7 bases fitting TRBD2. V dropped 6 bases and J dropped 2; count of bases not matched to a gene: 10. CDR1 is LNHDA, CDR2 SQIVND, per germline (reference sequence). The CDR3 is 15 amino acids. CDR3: CASSPQYGGAYEQYF. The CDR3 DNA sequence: TGTGCCAGTAGCCCTCAATATGGGGGGGCCTACGAGCAGTACTTC.

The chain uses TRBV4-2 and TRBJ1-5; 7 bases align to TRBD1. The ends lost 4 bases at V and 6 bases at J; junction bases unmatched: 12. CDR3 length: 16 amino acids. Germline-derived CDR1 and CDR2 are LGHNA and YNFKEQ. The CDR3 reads CASSRDDRASFQPQHF. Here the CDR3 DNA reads TGTGCCAGCAGCCGAGATGACAGGGCAAGTTTTCAGCCCCAGCATTTT.

In DNA, the CDR3 is TGTGCCAGCAGCAACTTGGGACAGGAGCCCTACGAGCAGTACTTC. The encoded protein is CASSNLGQEPYEQYF. The chain has TRBV11-3 and TRBJ2-7, with 8 bases identical to TRBD1. The CDR3 is 15 amino acids. Germline V CDR1 and CDR2: SGHNT, YENEEA. Trimming removed 5 bases from V and 2 bases from J; junction bases left unmatched: 8.

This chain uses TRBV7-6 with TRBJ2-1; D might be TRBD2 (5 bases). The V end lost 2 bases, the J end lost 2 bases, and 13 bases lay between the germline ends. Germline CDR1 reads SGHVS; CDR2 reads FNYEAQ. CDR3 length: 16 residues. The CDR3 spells CASSLSGKLPYNEQFF. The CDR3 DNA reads TGTGCCAGCAGCTTAAGCGGCAAACTGCCCTACAATGAGCAGTTCTTC.

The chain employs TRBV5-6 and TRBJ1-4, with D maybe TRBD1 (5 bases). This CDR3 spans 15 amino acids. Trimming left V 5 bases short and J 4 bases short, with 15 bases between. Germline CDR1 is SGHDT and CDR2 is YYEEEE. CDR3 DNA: TGTGCCAGCAGTCCTGGGGGATCACGTAATGAAAAACTGTTTTTT. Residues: CASSPGGSRNEKLFF.

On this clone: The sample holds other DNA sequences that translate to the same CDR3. CDR3 DNA sequence: TGTGCCAGCAGAACTAGCACAGATACGCAGTATTTT. Protein sequence: CASRTSTDTQYF. This chain joins TRBV6-5 and TRBJ2-3; the D is unclear. The V gene lost 6 bases and the J gene lost 0 bases, with 4 bases spanning the gap. Germline values: CDR1 MNHEY, CDR2 SVGAGI. The CDR3 sequence is 12 residues long.

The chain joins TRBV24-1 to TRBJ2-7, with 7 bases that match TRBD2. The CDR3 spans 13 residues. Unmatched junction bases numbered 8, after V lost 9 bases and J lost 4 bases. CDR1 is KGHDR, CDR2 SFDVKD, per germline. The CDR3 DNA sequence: TGTGCCACCCAGACTAGCTCCGGGTACGAGCAGTACTTC. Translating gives CATQTSSGYEQYF.

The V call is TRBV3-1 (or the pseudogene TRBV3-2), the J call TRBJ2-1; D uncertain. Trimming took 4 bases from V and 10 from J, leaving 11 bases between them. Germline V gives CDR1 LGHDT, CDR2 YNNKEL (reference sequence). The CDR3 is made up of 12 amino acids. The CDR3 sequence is CASSLDVAEQFF. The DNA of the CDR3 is TGTGCCAGCAGCCTGGACGTCGCCGAGCAGTTCTTC.

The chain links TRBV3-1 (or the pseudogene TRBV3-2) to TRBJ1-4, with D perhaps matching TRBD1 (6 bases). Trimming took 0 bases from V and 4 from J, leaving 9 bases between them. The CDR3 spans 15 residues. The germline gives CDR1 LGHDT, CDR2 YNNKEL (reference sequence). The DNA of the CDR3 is TGTGCCAGCAGCCAAGATGGGGGGCTTAATGAAAAACTGTTTTTT. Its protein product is CASSQDGGLNEKLFF.